This entry describes one T cell receptor beta chain. At least ten counts were recorded for this clonotype. What antigen it recognizes has not been identified. Base-call qualities are not available, and no considerably larger clone is one nucleotide away. This beta chain represents an off-target read in a library built for alpha chains; its size is of limited meaning. From a lookup of the germline V gene, CDR1 and CDR2 are SGHTA and FQGNSA. There are 14 amino acids in the CDR3, from cysteine to phenylalanine inclusive. The retained sequence is limited to the CDR3, 42 bases, with the frame set at the first base. At the junction V is shortened by 7 bases and J by 4 bases; bases outside the gene matches: 5. The sample is drawn from a study of spatial heterogeneity in lung cancer (dated by TCRdb to the late 2010s). Study-level background: Beta-chain transcripts were consistently detected in greater numbers than alpha-chain transcripts, which likely reflected higher beta-chain transcript abundance. In tumor regions, TCR transcript counts showed a strong correlation with a T cell transcriptional module score from matched bulk RNA-seq. In the raw uncorrected reads, each unique combination of TCR and UMI appeared more than ten times on average. TCR alpha and beta repertoires were quantitatively compared across multiple tumor regions, matched nontumor lung and blood in non-small cell lung cancer. TCR repertoire features were related to nonsynonymous mutation counts determined by whole-exome sequencing of tumor tissue. At surgery, both alpha and beta chains were TCR-sequenced in roughly 200 tumor regions, roughly 64 matched nontumor lung samples and 56 PBMC samples. Findings and caveats that apply to the study as a whole: Estimated TCR-seq coverage of tumor T cells was only approximately 7.4% for alpha chains and 13% for beta chains. Counts of ubiquitous and regional expanded TCRs correlated with counts of ubiquitous and regional nonsynonymous mutations, respectively. The tumor nonsynonymous mutation count correlated with the number of expanded alpha and beta TCRs within the tumor. Confirming at a functional level the hypothesis that regional TCRs recognize regional mutations was considered to require additional single-cell paired TCR alpha and beta sequencing.

Reading the label with the study, this specimen's time point is: sample taken at primary tumor resection. The donors were 72 patients from the lung TRACERx cohort who had early-stage, untreated non-small cell lung cancer. TCR sequencing used whole RNA extracted from tumor and nontumor lung tissue, or from cryopreserved PBMC samples, without cell sorting. Only patients for whom sufficient RNA was available from at least two tumor regions were selected for TCR sequencing. Before selection, tumor and adjacent nontumor lung specimens were reviewed by a lung pathologist. The library came from 5' RACE. The data were produced on a NextSeq 500. In the TCR library protocol, a unique molecular identifier was attached to each TCR cDNA molecule so that PCR and sequencing errors could be corrected. Under the source paper's analysis protocol: TCR identification, UMI-based error correction and CDR3 extraction were performed with Decombinator tools. TCRs above a frequency of 2 per 1,000, corresponding to the top 1% of the tumor frequency distribution, were defined as expanded. Expanded tumor TCRs statistically deemed absent (corrected P<0.05) from at least one tumor region were classed as regional, and all other expanded tumor TCRs were classed as ubiquitous. Each repertoire was subsampled 100 times to 5,000 TCRs, after which Renyi diversity was computed with the R vegan package. To build CDR3 similarity networks, amino acid triplet string-kernel similarity was used, and CDR3s were connected when their pairwise similarity was above 0.82. The public reads were reprocessed in TCRdb via fastp at Q25 and MiXCR, keeping in-frame beta chains. Rows are unified per CDR3 protein, each entry keeping the most common DNA and genes. TCRdb, rather than the study authors, made the V and J calls. The sample table contains 17,000 or so distinct CDR3 sequences; only one count was recorded for 6% to 6.5% of them. 5.5% to 8% of the sample lies in the top ten.

The V and J genes are TRBV7-2 and TRBJ2-1; 9 of the junction bases match TRBD2. This TCR was recovered from a male donor with early-stage non-small cell lung cancer. The sample consisted of lung tumor tissue, taken at surgery. The DNA reads as follows: TGTGCCAGCACCAAGACTAGCGGATACAATGAGCAGTTCTTC. Its product reads: CASTKTSGYNEQFF.